Below are 16 T cell receptor beta chains sequenced from a single sample in a study of blood T cell repertoires in COVID-19. Sequenced by immunoSEQ multiplex PCR; TCRdb stores in-frame clones only, minus some. The sample records approximately 270,000 clones, 70% to 90% being singletons. The sample taken for sequencing was PBMCs or T cells enriched from blood (not recorded which). The source of these receptors is a woman under 40 with acute COVID-19.

V and J are TRBV6-6 and TRBJ1-1, with D perhaps matching TRBD1 (6 bases). V was shortened by 7 bases and J by 0 bases, with 12 bases between the two germline ends. The CDR3 runs to 14 residues. Germline V gene lookup returns CDR1 MNHNY and CDR2 SVGAGI (reference sequence). The CDR3 sequence: CASTRPGVNTEAFF. The CDR3 bases are TGTGCCAGCACTCGTCCAGGGGTGAACACTGAAGCTTTCTTT.

This clone appeared a single time. The rearrangement links TRBV19 to TRBJ1-5; weak D call: TRBD1 (6 bases). V was trimmed by 6 bases and J by 6 bases, leaving 12 bases between them. Germline lookup yields CDR1 LNHDA and CDR2 SQIVND (reference sequence). This CDR3 comprises 13 residues. CDR3 region: CASSTGQFQPQHF. CDR3 in DNA: TGTGCCAGTAGCACTGGACAGTTTCAGCCCCAGCATTTT.

This chain connects TRBV19 to TRBJ1-1, with 7 positions matching TRBD1. This CDR3 has 14 amino acids. V lost 0 bases to trimming and J lost 5 bases; unmatched junction nucleotides: 3. Per the germline V gene, CDR1 is LNHDA and CDR2 is SQIVND (reference sequence). CDR3 protein: CASSIDLRGTEAFF. CDR3 bases: TGTGCCAGTAGTATAGATCTCAGGGGGACTGAAGCTTTCTTT.

The chain links TRBV5-1 to TRBJ2-2; no clear D. The CDR3 totals 14 residues. The germline V gene encodes CDR1 SGHRS and CDR2 YFSETQ. Trimming cost V 4 bases and J 6 bases, with 13 bases left between them. The CDR3 loop reads CASSKPDSSGELFF. The CDR3 region has the DNA TGCGCCAGCAGCAAACCGGATAGCTCCGGGGAGCTGTTTTTT.

This chain connects TRBV9 to TRBJ2-7; D ambiguous. CDR3 length: 15 residues. The germline V gene has CDR1 SGDLS and CDR2 YYNGEE. V was cut by 4 bases and J by 5 bases, with 19 bases left in between. The CDR3 loop is CASSPTGSVIHEQYF. The CDR3 region has the DNA TGTGCCAGCAGCCCCACCGGGTCCGTCATCCACGAGCAGTACTTC.

This chain connects TRBV2 to TRBJ1-4, with TRBD1 matching 8 bases. Losses at the gene ends were 6 bases for V and 0 bases for J; bases not matched to a gene: 3. Per the germline V gene, CDR1 is SNHLY and CDR2 is FYNNEI. The CDR3 is 15 amino acids. CDR3 nucleotides: TGTGCCAGCAGGGGACAGGTTGCAACTAATGAAAAACTGTTTTTT. Amino acid sequence: CASRGQVATNEKLFF.

This clone was picked up many times. The V call is TRBV15, the J call TRBJ2-1, with TRBD2 matching over 7 bases. CDR1 and CDR2 from the germline V gene are LNHNV and YYDKDF (reference sequence). Trimming at V came to 7 bases and at J to 8 bases, leaving 20 bases not matched to a gene. The CDR3 length is 17 residues. CDR3 amino acids: CATTSSRGTHGFDEQFF. In DNA, the CDR3 is TGTGCCACCACCTCGTCGCGGGGGACCCACGGCTTCGATGAGCAGTTCTTC.

The chain is built from TRBV7-9 and TRBJ2-5, with a tentative D call TRBD2 (5 bases). This CDR3 has 14 residues. V lost 0 bases to trimming and J lost 7 bases, with 12 bases between them. The germline V gene encodes CDR1 SEHNR and CDR2 FQNEAQ (reference sequence). This CDR3 reads CASSLATDSGTQYF. DNA of the CDR3: TGTGCCAGCAGCTTAGCCACGGACTCAGGGACCCAGTACTTC.

This clone was detected only once. This chain joins TRBV28 and TRBJ1-2; D not resolved. Germline V gene sequence: CDR1 MDHEN, CDR2 SYDVKM. Trimming left V 6 bases short and J 4 bases short, with 15 bases between. The CDR3 length is 14 residues. CDR3 region: CASSPPRSFYGYTF. In DNA form, the CDR3 reads TGTGCCAGCAGCCCCCCTAGATCGTTCTATGGCTACACCTTC.

The V and J genes are TRBV2 and TRBJ2-3; no clear D gene. Trimming shortened V by 2 bases and J by 8 bases, and 11 bases separated the two germline ends. The CDR3 loop spans 13 amino acids. In germline, CDR1 is SNHLY, CDR2 FYNNEI. This CDR3 reads CASSELTTPTQYF. The CDR3 DNA is TGTGCCAGCAGTGAACTTACAACGCCTACGCAGTATTTT.

The chain combines TRBV19 with TRBJ1-3; D may be TRBD1 (5 bases). Germline values: CDR1 LNHDA, CDR2 SQIVND (reference sequence). This CDR3 is 15 amino acids long. Trimming removed 7 bases at V and 7 bases at J, with 20 bases between. The CDR3 region is CASTDPGTLRNTIYF. The CDR3 coding sequence is TGTGCCAGTACCGACCCCGGGACTCTAAGGAACACCATATATTTT.

This clone has just one count. The chain uses TRBV19 and TRBJ2-1; 7 nucleotides match TRBD2. Trimming cost V 2 bases and J 9 bases; bases outside gene matches: 10. The CDR3 runs 15 residues. Germline V gives CDR1 LNHDA, CDR2 SQIVND (reference sequence). The DNA of the CDR3 is TGTGCCAGTAGTATATTTTGGACTAGATTGGGTGAGCAGTTCTTC. The encoded protein is CASSIFWTRLGEQFF. Using reference TRBV19 and TRBJ2-1 for the parts outside the CDR3, the full variable domain is DGGITQSPKYLFRKEGQNVTLSCEQNLNHDAMYWYRQDPGQGLRLIYYSQIVNDFQKGDIAEGYSVSREKKESFPLTVTSAQKNPTAFYLCASSIFWTRLGEQFFGPGTRLTVL.

The V and J genes are TRBV25-1 and TRBJ1-1; unclear D gene. The CDR3 runs 12 residues. V gave up 7 bases and J gave up 6 bases, with 12 bases separating them. Germline V gene sequence: CDR1 MGHDK, CDR2 SYGVNS. Written as DNA, the CDR3 is TGTGCCAGCAAGGTCCCGGGTGCTGAAGCTTTCTTT. It specifies CASKVPGAEAFF.

The chain couples TRBV4-3 to TRBJ2-7; 7 nucleotides align to TRBD2. This CDR3 is 17 amino acids long. V lost 0 bases, J lost 5 bases, and 13 bases stayed unmatched. The germline gives CDR1 LGHNA, CDR2 YSLEER. In DNA form, the CDR3 reads TGCGCCAGCAGCCAAGATGGGCTAGCGGTTAAAAGGGACGAGCAGTACTTC. Translation gives CASSQDGLAVKRDEQYF.

The chain has TRBV29-1 and TRBJ2-1; 13 nucleotides agree with TRBD2. Germline V CDR1 and CDR2: SQVTM, ANQGSEA. The trim removed 6 bases at V and 7 bases at J, leaving 9 bases unmatched. This CDR3 region has 15 residues. This CDR3 reads CSVVGLAGEGNEQFF. The DNA for the CDR3 is TGCAGCGTGGTAGGACTAGCGGGAGAAGGGAATGAGCAGTTCTTC.

This chain connects TRBV7-8 to TRBJ2-7, with 11 bases that match TRBD1. V gave up 5 bases and J gave up 4 bases; unmatched junction bases: 7. The CDR3 has 15 residues. Germline CDR1 and CDR2: SGHVS and FQNEAQ. The CDR3 region has the DNA TGTGCCAGCAGCCCAGGGACAGGGGGGTTTTACGAGCAGTACTTC. It specifies CASSPGTGGFYEQYF.